This TCR beta chain is drawn from a study of long-term antiretroviral therapy in people with HIV. Participants who had HIV were, without exception, treated in the United States. Notes on the study in general: On ART adherence, viral resistance or therapy changes, no data were available. Whereas controls had wider CDR3 length ranges, HIV repertoires had narrower ones.

This CDR3 has 12 amino acids. Trimming pared 3 bases from V and 6 bases from J, leaving 12 bases between. Germline V gives CDR1 SQVTM, CDR2 ANQGSEA. Comments on this clone: Its target is unknown.

An immunoSEQ assay, version v3.0, was performed at survey level. For every sample, sequencing targeted about 35,000-50,000 T-cell genomes. Libraries were prepared by immunoSEQ multiplex PCR; TCRdb keeps only in-frame clonotypes and omits some of them. Of about 34,000 clones listed, around nine tenths are singletons. The receptor was derived from a man aged 18 to 35 with HIV. The chain links TRBV29-1 to TRBJ2-7, with a weak D call TRBD1 (5 bases). The input for sequencing was unsorted PBMCs, taken 1.1 years after starting antiretroviral therapy. CDR3 amino acids: CSVDQGSREQYF. The CDR3 DNA reads as TGCAGCGTTGATCAGGGTTCGCGCGAGCAGTACTTC.